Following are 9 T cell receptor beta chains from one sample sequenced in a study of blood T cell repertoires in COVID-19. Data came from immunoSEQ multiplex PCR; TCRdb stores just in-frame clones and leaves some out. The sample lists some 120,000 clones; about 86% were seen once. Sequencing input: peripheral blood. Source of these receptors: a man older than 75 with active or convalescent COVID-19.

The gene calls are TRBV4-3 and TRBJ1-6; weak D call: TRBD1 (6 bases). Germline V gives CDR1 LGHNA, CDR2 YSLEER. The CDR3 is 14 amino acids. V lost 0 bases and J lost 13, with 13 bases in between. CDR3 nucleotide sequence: TGCGCCAGCAGCCAAGAGCACAGGGATTGGCCCCTCCACTTT. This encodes CASSQEHRDWPLHF.

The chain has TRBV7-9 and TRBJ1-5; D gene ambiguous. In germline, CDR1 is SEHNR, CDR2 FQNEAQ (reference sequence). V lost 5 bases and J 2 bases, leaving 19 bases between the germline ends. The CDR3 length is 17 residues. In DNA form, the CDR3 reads TGTGCCAGCAGCCTTTACACGGGAGGAGTTGGCAATCAGCCCCAGCATTTT. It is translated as CASSLYTGGVGNQPQHF.

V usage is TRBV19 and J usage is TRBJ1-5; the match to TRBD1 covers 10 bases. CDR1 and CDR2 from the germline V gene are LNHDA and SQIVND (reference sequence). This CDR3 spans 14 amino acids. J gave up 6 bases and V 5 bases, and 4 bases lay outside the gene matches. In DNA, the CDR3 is TGTGCCAGTAGTCGGGACAGGGGAGCTCAGCCCCAGCATTTT. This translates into CASSRDRGAQPQHF. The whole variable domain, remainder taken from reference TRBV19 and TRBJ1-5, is DGGITQSPKYLFRKEGQNVTLSCEQNLNHDAMYWYRQDPGQGLRLIYYSQIVNDFQKGDIAEGYSVSREKKESFPLTVTSAQKNPTAFYLCASSRDRGAQPQHFGDGTRLSIL.

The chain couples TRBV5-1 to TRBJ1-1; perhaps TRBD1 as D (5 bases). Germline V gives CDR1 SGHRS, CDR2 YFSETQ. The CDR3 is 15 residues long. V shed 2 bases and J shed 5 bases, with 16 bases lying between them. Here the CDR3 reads CASSFIMGGGTEAFF. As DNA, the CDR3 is TGCGCCAGCAGCTTCATAATGGGGGGAGGGACTGAAGCTTTCTTT.

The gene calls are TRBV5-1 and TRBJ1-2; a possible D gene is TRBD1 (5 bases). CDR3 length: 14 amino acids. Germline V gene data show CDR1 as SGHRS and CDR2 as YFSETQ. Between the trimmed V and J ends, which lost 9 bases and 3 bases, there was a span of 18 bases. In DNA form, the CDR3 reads TGCGCCACCCGGGGGACGTCGGGTGACTATGGCTACACCTTC. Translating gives CATRGTSGDYGYTF.

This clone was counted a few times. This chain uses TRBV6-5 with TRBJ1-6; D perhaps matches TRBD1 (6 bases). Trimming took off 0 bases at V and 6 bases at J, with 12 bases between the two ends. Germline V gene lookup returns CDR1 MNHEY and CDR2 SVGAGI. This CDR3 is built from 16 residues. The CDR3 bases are TGTGCCAGCAGTTACTCAGTAACAGGGAGTAATTCACCCCTCCACTTT. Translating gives CASSYSVTGSNSPLHF.

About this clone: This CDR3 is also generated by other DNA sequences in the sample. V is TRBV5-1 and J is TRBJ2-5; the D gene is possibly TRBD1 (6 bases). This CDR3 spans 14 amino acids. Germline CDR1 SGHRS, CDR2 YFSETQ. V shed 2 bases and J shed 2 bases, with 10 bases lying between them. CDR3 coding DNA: TGCGCCAGCAGCTTTCCCGGGACACAAGAGACCCAGTACTTC. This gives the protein CASSFPGTQETQYF.

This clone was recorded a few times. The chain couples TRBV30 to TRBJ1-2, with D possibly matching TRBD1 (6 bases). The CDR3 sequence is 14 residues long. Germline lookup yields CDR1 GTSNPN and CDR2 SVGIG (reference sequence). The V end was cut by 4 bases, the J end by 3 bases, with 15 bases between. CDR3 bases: TGTGCCTGGACCACCCCGGGGGGCTACTATGGCTACACCTTC. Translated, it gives CAWTTPGGYYGYTF.

CDR3 nucleotides: TGCGCCAGCAGCTACCGGACAGGGAACACCGGGGAGCTGTTTTTT. This encodes CASSYRTGNTGELFF. V usage is TRBV5-1 and J usage is TRBJ2-2; 7 nucleotides agree with TRBD1. V dropped 3 bases and J dropped 1; count of bases not matched to a gene: 3. Germline V gene sequence: CDR1 SGHRS, CDR2 YFSETQ. The CDR3 is 15 amino acids.